Included here is one TCR beta chain sequence, with context. This sample is part of a study of blood T cell repertoires in COVID-19. Study overall: Donors in the United States, Italy and Spain gave samples during acute or convalescent COVID-19. PBMCs, B-cell-depleted T cells, or T cells provided the cDNA or gDNA that made up the material.

The CDR3 is 14 amino acids. CDR1 is MDHEN, CDR2 SYDVKM, per germline. J was trimmed by 3 bases and V by 7 bases; bases with no gene match: 3. As originally analysed: For nucleated cells, counts were estimated from reference gene primer amplification. Assay: immunoSEQ multiplex PCR; the TCRdb copy retains only in-frame clones and omits some. The V and J calls and the clone size are those of that table, but D and trimming were determined from the DNA. The sample gives 55,000 to 65,000 clones, approximately 92% of which show up once; about 9.1% is in the top ten. The sequence came from an elderly woman with active COVID-19. This sequence joins TRBV28 and TRBJ2-2; 9 bases agree with TRBD1. Sequenced: peripheral blood. CDR3 coding DNA: TGTGCCAGCATTACAGGGGGCTACACCGGGGAGCTGTTTTTT. Translation gives CASITGGYTGELFF.